Each of the 19 T cell receptor beta chains below was sequenced from the same sample in a study of healthy donors' naive CD4 and CD8 T cells. A linear amplification protocol produced the TCR libraries from 400 to 550 ng of total RNA. Each CDR3 protein is one row after TCRdb ran MiXCR on the reads. The sample shows about 180,000 distinct CDR3 sequences, about 76% of them seen only once. The sequenced sample was naive CD4+ and CD8+ T cells sorted from blood, pooled from several donors. All receptors come from a pool of human donors in good health; the sample pools cells from several healthy donors.

This chain joins TRBV5-6 and TRBJ2-2; D unresolved. Germline assignment: CDR1 SGHDT and CDR2 YYEEEE. Trimming cost V 2 bases and J 0 bases, with 17 bases left between them. The CDR3 totals 18 residues. CDR3 residues: CASSFATEALANTGELFF. CDR3 nucleotide sequence: TGTGCCAGCAGCTTCGCTACAGAGGCCCTCGCGAACACCGGGGAGCTGTTTTTT.

This chain links TRBV14 with TRBJ1-1; D unresolved. The CDR3 sequence is 15 residues long. Trimming removed 0 bases from V and 1 base from J, with 9 bases in between. The V gene's germline CDR1 is SGHDN and CDR2 FVKESK. As DNA, the CDR3 is TGTGCCAGCAGCCAAGATGGGGTCAGGAACACTGAAGCTTTCTTT. This translates into CASSQDGVRNTEAFF.

This clonotype has more than one count but fewer than ten. The chain is built from TRBV19 and TRBJ1-1; 7 bases map to TRBD1. This CDR3 contains 16 residues. Unmatched junction bases numbered 14, after V lost 7 bases and J lost 3 bases. Germline CDR1 is LNHDA and CDR2 is SQIVND (reference sequence). The CDR3 loop reads CASTFPTQTGYTEAFF. The CDR3 coding sequence is TGTGCCAGTACCTTCCCGACCCAGACAGGGTACACTGAAGCTTTCTTT.

The CDR3 sequence: CASSTPGRKQETQYF. The DNA of the CDR3 is TGTGCCAGCAGCACTCCGGGACGGAAGCAAGAGACCCAGTACTTC. This chain connects TRBV11-3 to TRBJ2-5, with D perhaps assigned TRBD1 or TRBD2 (5 bases each). The CDR3 has 15 amino acids. Trimming pared 5 bases from V and 2 bases from J, leaving 15 bases between. Germline V lookup: CDR1 SGHNT, CDR2 YENEEA.

The CDR3 reads CSVEGTGSSYEQYF. The CDR3 DNA is TGCAGCGTTGAAGGTACAGGGAGCTCCTACGAGCAGTACTTC. The chain joins TRBV29-1 to TRBJ2-7; D possibly corresponds to TRBD1 (6 bases). Per germline, CDR1 SQVTM and CDR2 ANQGSEA. Trimming shortened V by 1 base and J by 0 bases, and 10 bases separated the two germline ends. This CDR3 spans 14 amino acids.

The rearrangement links TRBV29-1 to TRBJ2-7, with TRBD1 identical over 9 bases. The CDR3 length is 16 residues. With 7 bases clipped from V and 3 bases from J, the junction kept 16 bases outside the gene matches. CDR1 and CDR2 from the germline V gene are SQVTM and ANQGSEA. The DNA of the CDR3 is TGCAGCGAAGGAGGGGGTAAGGGGACAGGGCTCTACGAGCAGTACTTC. This gives the protein CSEGGGKGTGLYEQYF.

The gene calls are TRBV12-3 or TRBV12-4 and TRBJ2-2; D remains ambiguous. V shed 3 bases and J shed 2 bases, with 7 bases lying between them. There are 14 residues in the CDR3. As DNA, the CDR3 is TGTGCCAGCAGTTTCGGCACTAACACCGGGGAGCTGTTTTTT. It translates to CASSFGTNTGELFF.

The genes are TRBV24-1 and TRBJ2-7; D possibly corresponds to TRBD1 (6 bases). Germline CDR1 reads KGHDR; CDR2 reads SFDVKD. The CDR3 has 12 residues. V gave up 4 bases and J gave up 8 bases, with 11 bases separating them. The CDR3 bases are TGTGCCACCAGTGACCTACAGGGACAGCAGTACTTC. It codes for CATSDLQGQQYF.

The chain has TRBV30 and TRBJ1-5, with D unresolved. The germline V gene has CDR1 GTSNPN and CDR2 SVGIG (reference sequence). V was cut by 1 base and J by 0 bases, with 10 bases left in between. This CDR3 spans 15 amino acids. CDR3 nucleotide sequence: TGTGCCTGGAGTGGGCCGAGCTATAGCAATCAGCCCCAGCATTTT. This codes for CAWSGPSYSNQPQHF.

Only a few counts were recorded for this clonotype. The rearrangement links TRBV7-8 to TRBJ2-5; no clear D. The CDR3 spans 18 residues. CDR1 and CDR2 from the germline V gene are SGHVS and FQNEAQ. V gave up 5 bases and J gave up 3 bases, with 25 bases separating them. This chain's CDR3 is CASSQAFIDTSREETQYF. The CDR3 region has the DNA TGTGCCAGCAGCCAAGCGTTTATCGACACTTCCCGGGAAGAGACCCAGTACTTC.

V usage is TRBV10-3 and J usage is TRBJ2-3, with 12 positions matching TRBD2. Germline V gene data show CDR1 as ENHRY and CDR2 as SYGVKD. This CDR3 is built from 15 residues. With V trimmed by 5 bases and J by 2 bases, 2 bases remained unmatched. The CDR3 coding sequence is TGTGCCATCAGTTCTAGCGGGAGGGCCACAGATACGCAGTATTTT. The encoded protein is CAISSSGRATDTQYF.

CDR3 DNA sequence: TGTGCCAGTAGTAGATCGGGGCTTATTGATGGCTACACCTTC. Its translation is CASSRSGLIDGYTF. The chain recombines TRBV19 with TRBJ1-2, with TRBD1 as a possible D gene (5 bases). V was clipped by 4 bases and J by 6 bases, with 15 bases between them. This CDR3 has 14 residues. Germline values: CDR1 LNHDA, CDR2 SQIVND (reference sequence).

Points on this clonotype: The junction departs from germline at one end; a sequencing error may be responsible. The chain employs TRBV19 and TRBJ2-5; D is unresolved. CDR1 LNHDA and CDR2 SQIVND come from the germline V gene (reference sequence). The CDR3 runs to 15 residues. The CDR3 sequence is CTSSIAPTLQETQYF. DNA for the CDR3: TGTACCAGTAGTATAGCCCCCACGTTACAGGAGACCCAGTACTTC.

The chain joins TRBV29-1 to TRBJ1-1, with 7 bases identical to TRBD1. The trim removed 3 bases at V and 0 bases at J, leaving 1 base unmatched. Germline V gene lookup returns CDR1 SQVTM and CDR2 ANQGSEA. This CDR3 has 13 residues. The CDR3 DNA reads as TGCAGCGTTGAGGACAGGATGAACACTGAAGCTTTCTTT. Translation gives CSVEDRMNTEAFF.

The V and J genes are TRBV11-2 and TRBJ2-1, with D possibly being TRBD2 (5 bases). The germline gives CDR1 SGHAT, CDR2 FQNNGV. This CDR3 is 13 amino acids long. V lost 0 bases to trimming and J lost 8 bases, with 8 bases between them. The CDR3 DNA reads as TGTGCCAGCAGCTTAGATTACGGGGATGAGCAGTTCTTC. It codes for CASSLDYGDEQFF.

This chain's CDR3 is CIPGVENTEAFF. The CDR3 DNA reads as TGCATTCCAGGTGTAGAGAACACTGAAGCTTTCTTT. The J gene is TRBJ1-1, the V gene TRBV29-1; D ambiguous. Per the germline V gene, CDR1 is SQVTM and CDR2 is ANQGSEA. The CDR3 consists of 12 residues.

This chain links TRBV11-2 with TRBJ2-7, with TRBD2 matching 7 bases. V was pared by 6 bases and J by 9 bases, with 8 bases of the junction left unmatched. Looked up from germline, CDR1 is SGHAT and CDR2 is FQNNGV. The CDR3 spans 12 residues. DNA of the CDR3: TGTGCCAGCAGTAATAGGACTAGTTTGCAGTACTTC. Protein: CASSNRTSLQYF.

The chain couples TRBV2 to TRBJ2-1; 10 bases fit TRBD2. CDR1 and CDR2 from the germline V gene are SNHLY and FYNNEI. V lost 5 bases, J lost 3 bases, and 10 bases stayed unmatched. The CDR3 consists of 17 residues. CDR3: CASSLLHTSGVYNEQFF. CDR3 in DNA: TGTGCCAGCAGTCTCCTTCATACTAGCGGGGTCTACAATGAGCAGTTCTTC.

This sequence joins TRBV29-1 and TRBJ2-1; D is perhaps TRBD2 (7 bases). This CDR3 spans 15 amino acids. CDR1 and CDR2 (germline): SQVTM, ANQGSEA. V shed 3 bases and J shed 6 bases, with 18 bases lying between them. The CDR3 region has the DNA TGCAGCGTTGACGAGAGGGGCGGGGGCTCCAATGAGCAGTTCTTC. Residues: CSVDERGGGSNEQFF.